A selection of T cell receptor beta chains follows, all from one sample in a study of cytomegalovirus exposure and HLA in healthy donors. Measured with immunoSEQ multiplex PCR; TCRdb has only the in-frame clones, and not every one. The sample includes about 180,000 clones, over 60% of them seen just once. Input material: PBMCs. These receptors were obtained from a man in his forties in good health and CMV-seronegative. The conserved cysteine and the conserved F or W are not part of the CDR3 here. The D gene is left open where the match is weak. Clone size, where shown, is once, few, many, or a class for clones that have expanded.

clone_size d_call j_call v_call cdr3_aa
NA TRBD1 TRBJ1-2 TRBV6-5 ASSYGQAVT
NA NA TRBJ2-3 TRBV4-3 ASSQDHGGVADTQY
few NA TRBJ2-6 TRBV5-6 ASSTTDVSGANVLT
NA NA TRBJ2-7 TRBV9 ASAQTVLTYEQY
NA NA TRBJ2-7 TRBV5-6 ASSLTGSREQY
NA TRBD2 TRBJ2-1 TRBV19 ASKEAGGLLEQF
few NA TRBJ1-2 TRBV10-3 AISESAGDYGYT
NA NA TRBJ1-5 TRBV27 ASQPAGDSNQPQH
NA NA TRBJ2-7 TRBV7-9 ASSAEGPSVSYEQY
once NA TRBJ2-5 TRBV2 ASSERSGYQEAQY
NA NA TRBJ2-1 TRBV7-9 ASSSTRANEQF
few NA TRBJ1-5 TRBV4-3 ASSQTQGRQPQH
NA NA TRBJ1-1 TRBV5-1 ASSLSRPMNTEAF
NA NA TRBJ1-2 TRBV13 ASSLGPGWYGYT
NA TRBD2 TRBJ2-3 TRBV11-3 ASSTGLAGAEDTQY
NA NA TRBJ1-4 TRBV6-1 ASSDPGLESPF
NA NA TRBJ1-5 TRBV7-2 ASSLARGDNQPQH
once TRBD2 TRBJ2-5 TRBV7-2 ASSLGTSGGQETQY
NA NA TRBJ2-3 TRBV27 ASNPGNDDTQY
NA NA TRBJ2-5 TRBV11-2 ASSAGQLETQY
NA TRBD1 TRBJ1-6 TRBV5-1 ASSLGTGFESPLH
NA NA TRBJ1-1 TRBV29-1 SEVGLLNTEAF
NA TRBD1 TRBJ2-7 TRBV5-1 ASSLGTGGPYEQY
NA NA TRBJ1-5 TRBV6-4 ASSGSGGGRNQPQH
NA NA TRBJ1-1 TRBV13 ASFYGDMNTEAF
NA TRBD1 TRBJ1-1 TRBV10-1 ASTGDRGTEAF
NA NA TRBJ2-2 TRBV5-8 ASSFGLYNTGELF
NA NA TRBJ1-1 TRBV7-2 ASSLAALNTEAF
NA TRBD1 TRBJ2-1 TRBV19 ASSLTGGAYNEQF